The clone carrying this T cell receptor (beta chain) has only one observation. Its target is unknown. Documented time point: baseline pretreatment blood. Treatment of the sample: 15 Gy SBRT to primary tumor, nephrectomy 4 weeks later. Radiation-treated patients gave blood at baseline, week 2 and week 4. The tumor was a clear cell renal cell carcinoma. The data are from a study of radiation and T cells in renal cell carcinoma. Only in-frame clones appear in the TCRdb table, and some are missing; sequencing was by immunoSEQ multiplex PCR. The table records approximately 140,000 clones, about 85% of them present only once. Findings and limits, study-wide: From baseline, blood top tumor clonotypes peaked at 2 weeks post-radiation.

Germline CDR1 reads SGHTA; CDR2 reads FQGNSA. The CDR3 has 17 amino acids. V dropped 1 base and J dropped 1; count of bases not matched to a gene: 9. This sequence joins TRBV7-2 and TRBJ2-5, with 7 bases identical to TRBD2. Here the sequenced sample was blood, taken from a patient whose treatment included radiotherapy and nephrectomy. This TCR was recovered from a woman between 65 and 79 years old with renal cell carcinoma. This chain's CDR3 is CASSLVGGAPFQETQYF. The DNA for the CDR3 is TGTGCCAGCAGCTTAGTGGGAGGGGCCCCTTTCCAAGAGACCCAGTACTTC.